The clone carrying this T cell receptor (beta chain) was seen more than once but under ten times. The antigen is unknown. cDNA carried unique molecular identifiers, and a universal primer site was added by template switching. One entry per CDR3 protein results from TCRdb running MiXCR on the 5' RACE reads. The repertoire has around 530,000 distinct CDR3 sequences, approximately 14% of them found once; the top ten carry 0.35% to 0.45%. With 2 bases clipped from V and 8 bases from J, the junction kept 6 bases outside the gene matches. Germline-derived CDR1 and CDR2 are MDHEN and SYDVKM. This CDR3 is 15 amino acids long. The data were taken from a study of identical twins. Study-level findings and limits: Because invariant MAIT and iNKT cells could be present, zero-insertion analyses could be partly confounded.

This same sample was also part of a study on yellow fever vaccine responses in identical twins.

The receptor's source is a woman aged 18-29 years in good health. The chain combines TRBV28 with TRBJ1-4; 9 bases align to TRBD1. The sequenced sample consisted of CD4+ T cells sorted from blood. Written as DNA, the CDR3 is TGTGCCAGCAGTTTACAAGGGACAGGGAAGGAAAAACTGTTTTTT. Translation: CASSLQGTGKEKLFF.